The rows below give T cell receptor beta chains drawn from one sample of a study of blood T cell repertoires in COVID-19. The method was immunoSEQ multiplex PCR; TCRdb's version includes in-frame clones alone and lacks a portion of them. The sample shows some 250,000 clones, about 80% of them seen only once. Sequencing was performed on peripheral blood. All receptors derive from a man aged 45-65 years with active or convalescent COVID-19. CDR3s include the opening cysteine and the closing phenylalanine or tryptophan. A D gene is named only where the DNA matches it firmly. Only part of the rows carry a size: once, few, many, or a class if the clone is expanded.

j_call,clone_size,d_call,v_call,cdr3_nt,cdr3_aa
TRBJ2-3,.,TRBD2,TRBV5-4,TGTGCCAGCAGCTTTTCTCTAGCGGGCCCCGTGGATACGCAGTATTTT,CASSFSLAGPVDTQYF
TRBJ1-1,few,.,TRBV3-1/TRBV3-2,TGTGCCAGCAGCCAAGGGCAGGGTGAAGCTTTCTTT,CASSQGQGEAFF
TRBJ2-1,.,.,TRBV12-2,TGTGCAAGTCGCTTACCAACAGGGTACAATGAGCAGTTCTTC,CASRLPTGYNEQFF
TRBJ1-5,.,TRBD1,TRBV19,TGTGCCAGTAGTTGGGACAGAAATCAGCCCCAGCATTTT,CASSWDRNQPQHF
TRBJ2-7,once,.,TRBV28,TGTGCCAGCAGTCGGGGGGCTAGGGAGCAGTACTTC,CASSRGAREQYF
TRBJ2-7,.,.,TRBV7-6,TGTGCCAGCAGCTTAGCTGCTACCTACGAGCAGTACTTC,CASSLAATYEQYF
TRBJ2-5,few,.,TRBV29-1,TGCAGCGTTGGCCAAGGGACTGGGCAAGAGACCCAGTACTTC,CSVGQGTGQETQYF
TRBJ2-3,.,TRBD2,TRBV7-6,TGTGCCAGCAGCTTGCTAGCGGGGGGCAGCACAGATACGCAGTATTTT,CASSLLAGGSTDTQYF
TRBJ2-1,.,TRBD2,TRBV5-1,TGCGCCAGCAGCTTGGAGAGTAGCGGGGGCGATGAGCAGTTCTTC,CASSLESSGGDEQFF
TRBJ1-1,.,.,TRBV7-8,TGTGCCAGCAGCTTAGGATTCTCTGAGGCTTCCAACACTGAAGCTTTCTTT,CASSLGFSEASNTEAFF
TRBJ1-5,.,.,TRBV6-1,TGTGCCAGCAGTGAACTCAGTGGGCCCGGCGGGCAGCCCCAGCATTTT,CASSELSGPGGQPQHF
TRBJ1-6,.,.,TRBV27,TGTGCCAGCAGTTTGGGGGGTCGTAATTCACCCCTCCACTTT,CASSLGGRNSPLHF
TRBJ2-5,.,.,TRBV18,TGTGCCAGCTCACCCAGGGGACCCGGTTTGGGCCAAGAGACCCAGTACTTC,CASSPRGPGLGQETQYF
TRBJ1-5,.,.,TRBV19,TGTGCCAGTAGTCCTGGACAGAATCAGCCCCAGCATTTT,CASSPGQNQPQHF
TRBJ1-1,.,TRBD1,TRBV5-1,TGCGCCAGCAGCCGACAGGGGGCTACTGAAGCTTTCTTT,CASSRQGATEAFF
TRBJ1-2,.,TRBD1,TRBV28,TGTGCCAGCAGAACCACCGTAGGCACAGGGGACTATGGCTACACCTTC,CASRTTVGTGDYGYTF
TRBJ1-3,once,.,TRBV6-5,TGTGCCAGCAGTATCCGGGACAACTCTGGAAACACCATATATTTT,CASSIRDNSGNTIYF